A single TCR beta chain is shown here with its context. This entry comes from a study of blood T cell repertoires in COVID-19. Study information: The analysed material was cDNA or gDNA that came from T cells, B-cell-depleted T cells, or PBMCs.

Methods used by the authors: Reference gene primer amplification in the assay estimated nucleated cell counts. The data were produced by immunoSEQ multiplex PCR, yet TCRdb's version contains in-frame clones alone and is incomplete. D and trimming were read from the DNA, whereas the V and J calls and clone size are those reported in that table. Here the sample spans fewer than 250,000 clones, approximately 80% being singletons. Sequencing was performed on peripheral blood. The clonotype originates from a woman aged 45-65 years with acute or convalescent COVID-19.

CDR3 nucleotide sequence: TGCGCCAGCAGAGGAAAGACAGGAGACGAGCAGTTCTTC. Translated: CASRGKTGDEQFF. The J gene is TRBJ2-1, the V gene TRBV5-1; D is perhaps TRBD1 (6 bases). Trimming cost V 5 bases and J 10 bases, with 16 bases left between them. CDR3 length: 13 residues. CDR1 is SGHRS, CDR2 YFSETQ, per germline. The full variable domain, completed using reference TRBV5-1 and TRBJ2-1, is KAGVTQTPRYLIKTRGQQVTLSCSPISGHRSVSWYQQTPGQGLQFLFEYFSETQRNKGNFPGRFSGRQFSNSRSEMNVSTLELGDSALYLCASRGKTGDEQFFGPGTRLTVL.